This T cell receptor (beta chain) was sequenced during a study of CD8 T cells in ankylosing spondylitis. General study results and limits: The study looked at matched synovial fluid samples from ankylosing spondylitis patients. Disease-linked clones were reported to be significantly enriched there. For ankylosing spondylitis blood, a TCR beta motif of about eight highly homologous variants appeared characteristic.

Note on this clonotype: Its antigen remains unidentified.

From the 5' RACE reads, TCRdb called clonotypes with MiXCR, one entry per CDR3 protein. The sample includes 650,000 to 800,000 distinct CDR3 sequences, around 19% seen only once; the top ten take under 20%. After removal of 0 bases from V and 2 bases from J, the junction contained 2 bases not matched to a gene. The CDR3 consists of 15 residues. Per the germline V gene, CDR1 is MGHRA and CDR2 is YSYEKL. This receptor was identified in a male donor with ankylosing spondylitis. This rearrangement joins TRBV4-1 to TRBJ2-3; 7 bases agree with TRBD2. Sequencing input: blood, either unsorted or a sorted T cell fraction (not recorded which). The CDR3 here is CASSQEAGTTDTQYF. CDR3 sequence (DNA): TGCGCCAGCAGCCAAGAAGCGGGAACCACAGATACGCAGTATTTT.